The T cell receptor beta chain described here comes from a study of shared clonotypes between healthy human individuals. The donors were adults (healthy and HIV-negative) with no recent acute infections or vaccinations. V trimming: 5 bases; J trimming: 0 bases; junction bases outside the gene matches: 6. This CDR3 comprises 16 residues. The germline V gene encodes CDR1 SGHNT and CDR2 YENEEA. Clones were sequenced by immunoSEQ multiplex PCR, and TCRdb holds only the in-frame ones, with some missing. This sample has approximately 530,000 clones, with about 96% found just once. Specimen: naive CD4+ T cells sorted from blood. Subset specified: CD45RA+ positively selected. This TCR derives from a woman aged 25 to 39 in good health. The genes are TRBV11-3 and TRBJ2-3; 9 bases are shared with TRBD2. CDR3 DNA sequence: TGTGCCAGCAGCCGATTAGCGGGAGCTAGCACAGATACGCAGTATTTT. This encodes CASSRLAGASTDTQYF.